The source of this T cell receptor beta chain is a study of identical twins. Template switching created a universal primer site, and the cDNA included unique molecular identifiers. TCRdb re-called the 5' RACE reads through MiXCR, storing one row per CDR3 protein. The table has over 200,000 distinct CDR3 sequences, approximately 7.1% seen once. CDR1 and CDR2 from the germline V gene are SQVTM and ANQGSEA. Germline trimming cut 1 base from V and 8 bases from J; bases unmatched to any gene: 5. The CDR3 totals 14 residues. This clonotype was detected a few times. Its antigen remains unidentified. Points from the study as a whole: The study reached conclusions through statistical analysis that was cross-sectional, not following the same donors. Within beta out-of-frame sequences, the excess sharing observed between twins was weaker.

These data were likewise used in another study, on T cells expressing NK-cell markers.

The chain combines TRBV29-1 with TRBJ1-4; 9 bases align to TRBD1. The origin of this receptor is a woman aged 18-29 years in good health. Sequencing input: CD8+ T cells sorted from blood. This CDR3 reads CSVEGTGAAEKLFF. Here the CDR3 DNA reads TGCAGCGTTGAAGGGACAGGGGCGGCCGAAAAACTGTTTTTT.